This TCR beta chain appears in the sequencing data of a study of T-cell reconstitution after alpha-beta-depleted transplantation in children. Unique molecular identifiers featured in how the TCRbeta library was prepared. Using its own MiXCR run on the PCR reads, TCRdb lists one record per CDR3 protein. This sample has more than 40,000 distinct CDR3 sequences, with about 50% found just once. Overall study findings and caveats: Several hundred expanded graft clones reportedly were the source of alpha-beta T cells about two months after transplant.

By share, this clonotype counts as medium-sized. Its antigen remains unknown. V was trimmed by 2 bases and J by 1 base, leaving 9 bases between them. CDR1 is SEHNR and CDR2 is FQNEAQ in the germline V gene (reference sequence). CDR3 length equals 15 residues. Material: peripheral blood, obtained before TCRalphabeta/CD19-depleted stem cell transplant. The chain joins TRBV7-9 to TRBJ2-1; no clear D gene. This TCR came from a boy in the first two years of life with SCID, due to receive a stem cell transplant. For the CDR3, the DNA is TGTGCCAGCAGCTTATATACGGTTTCCTACAATGAGCAGTTCTTC. This gives the protein CASSLYTVSYNEQFF. The full variable domain, in which reference TRBV7-9 and TRBJ2-1 provide the parts outside the CDR3, is DTGVSQNPRHKITKRGQNVTFRCDPISEHNRLYWYRQTLGQGPEFLTYFQNEAQLEKSRLLSDRFSAERPKGSFSTLEIQRTEQGDSAMYLCASSLYTVSYNEQFFGPGTRLTVL.